The 10 T cell receptor beta chains below all came from one sample that was sequenced in a study of blood T cell repertoires in COVID-19. This table comes from immunoSEQ multiplex PCR, and its TCRdb copy is limited to in-frame clones, with some not included. The profile shows 500,000 to 600,000 clones, 85% to 90% of them singletons. The sequenced sample was peripheral blood. These receptors all come from a woman in her forties or fifties with COVID-19, enrolled during active disease.

Points on this clone: Other DNA sequences in the sample encode the same CDR3. The chain combines TRBV5-1 with TRBJ1-2, with a possible D match to TRBD1 (6 bases). The V gene's germline CDR1 is SGHRS and CDR2 YFSETQ. The CDR3 covers 12 residues. V lost 2 bases and J 5 bases, leaving 7 bases between the germline ends. CDR3 residues: CASSFTGYGYTF. The CDR3 nucleotides are TGCGCCAGCAGCTTTACAGGGTATGGCTACACCTTC.

The chain joins TRBV10-1 to TRBJ2-3; 9 bases are shared with TRBD2. Germline assignment: CDR1 WNHNN and CDR2 SYGVQD (reference sequence). The CDR3 has 18 residues. Trimming took 3 bases from V and 0 from J; bases not matched to a gene: 10. In DNA, the CDR3 is TGCGCCAGCAGTGAAATGGCGGGGGGGCGATGGAGCACAGATACGCAGTATTTT. This translates into CASSEMAGGRWSTDTQYF.

The CDR3 coding sequence is TGTGCCTGGACTTCCCAGGGGACCACAGATACGCAGTATTTT. Translating it yields CAWTSQGTTDTQYF. The genes are TRBV30 and TRBJ2-3; tentatively, D is TRBD1 (6 bases). Germline V gene lookup returns CDR1 GTSNPN and CDR2 SVGIG (reference sequence). The germline V and J ends were trimmed by 4 bases and 2 bases, with 13 bases remaining between them. This CDR3 region has 14 residues.

The CDR3 region is CASGHEYQPQHF. The CDR3 bases are TGTGCCAGCGGACACGAATATCAGCCCCAGCATTTT. This sequence joins TRBV19 and TRBJ1-5; D possibly corresponds to TRBD1 (5 bases). CDR1 and CDR2 from the germline V gene are LNHDA and SQIVND (reference sequence). The CDR3 loop spans 12 amino acids. V was pared by 9 bases and J by 5 bases, with 11 bases between.

The chain carries TRBV18 and TRBJ1-6, with D perhaps TRBD1 (5 bases). The V and J ends lost 2 bases and 0 bases respectively, with 8 bases between them. The CDR3 contains 16 residues. Germline CDR1 and CDR2: KGHSH and LQKENI. CDR3 sequence reads: CASSPGGSSYNSPLHF. Written as DNA, the CDR3 is TGTGCCAGCTCACCAGGGGGGAGCTCCTATAATTCACCCCTCCACTTT. The full variable domain, rest sourced from reference TRBV18 and TRBJ1-6, is NAGVMQNPRHLVRRRGQEARLRCSPMKGHSHVYWYRQLPEEGLKFMVYLQKENIIDESGMPKERFSAEFPKEGPSILRIQQVVRGDSAAYFCASSPGGSSYNSPLHFGNGTRLTVT.

This clone was seen a single time. This rearrangement joins TRBV4-1 to TRBJ2-1, with D maybe TRBD1 (5 bases). V lost 1 base, J lost 3 bases, and 22 bases lay in between. Germline V lookup: CDR1 MGHRA, CDR2 YSYEKL. CDR3 size: 19 residues. For the CDR3, the DNA is TGCGCCAGCAGCCAAGCACCCTTTACGCGTGGGGCTATCTACAATGAGCAGTTCTTC. This encodes CASSQAPFTRGAIYNEQFF.

The chain links TRBV5-4 to TRBJ1-4, with D unclear. Germline lookup yields CDR1 SGHNT and CDR2 YYREEE (reference sequence). The CDR3 totals 11 residues. Between the trimmed V and J ends, which lost 2 bases and 7 bases, there was a span of 3 bases. The chain's CDR3 is CASSFFEKLFF. DNA of the CDR3: TGTGCCAGCAGCTTCTTTGAAAAACTGTTTTTT.

The V call is TRBV6-5, the J call TRBJ1-5, with TRBD1 identical over 8 bases. V lost 6 bases and J lost 5; bases outside the gene matches: 6. CDR3 length: 14 amino acids. The germline gives CDR1 MNHEY, CDR2 SVGAGI. In DNA, the CDR3 is TGTGCCAGCAGCCTAACGGACAGGGATCAGCCCCAGCATTTT. This gives the protein CASSLTDRDQPQHF.

Written as DNA, the CDR3 is TGCGCCAGCAGCTTGGCCTCCGGCGGGGACTATGGCTACACCTTC. Translated: CASSLASGGDYGYTF. J is TRBJ1-2 and V is TRBV5-1; D is ambiguous. Trimming left V 0 bases short and J 3 bases short, with 12 bases between. Germline CDR1 reads SGHRS; CDR2 reads YFSETQ. The CDR3 extends over 15 amino acids.

As regards this clone: One junction end does not reproduce the germline sequence, and a read error may be involved. The gene calls are TRBV6-1 and TRBJ2-3; no clear D gene. The CDR3 length is 13 residues. From germline, CDR1 is MNHNS and CDR2 SASEGT. This CDR3 is CASSEERADTQYF. CDR3 nucleotide sequence: TGTGCCAGCAGCGAAGAGAGAGCGGATACGCAGTATTTT.